Below, 5 T cell receptor beta chains from the same sample are listed, as sequenced in a study of blood T cell repertoires in COVID-19. The table came from immunoSEQ multiplex PCR; TCRdb's copy has only in-frame clones and leaves some out. The table has approximately 140,000 clones, roughly 80% seen once. Specimen: PBMCs or T cells enriched from blood (not recorded which). The receptor source for this set is a man aged 40-49 years with acute COVID-19.

This chain uses TRBV19 with TRBJ1-1; the D gene is possibly TRBD1 (5 bases). The V end was cut by 5 bases, the J end by 2 bases, with 15 bases between. Germline V gene data show CDR1 as LNHDA and CDR2 as SQIVND (reference sequence). The CDR3 loop spans 15 amino acids. In DNA form, the CDR3 reads TGTGCCAGTAGTGCCTGGGGGGGGGAAAACACTGAAGCTTTCTTT. This codes for CASSAWGGENTEAFF. Using reference TRBV19 and TRBJ1-1 for the parts outside the CDR3, the full variable domain is DGGITQSPKYLFRKEGQNVTLSCEQNLNHDAMYWYRQDPGQGLRLIYYSQIVNDFQKGDIAEGYSVSREKKESFPLTVTSAQKNPTAFYLCASSAWGGENTEAFFGQGTRLTVV.

The chain couples TRBV19 to TRBJ1-2, with D uncertain. Germline V gene lookup returns CDR1 LNHDA and CDR2 SQIVND (reference sequence). Deletions cut 5 bases from V and 6 bases from J, with 16 bases between. The CDR3 is made up of 14 amino acids. The CDR3 nucleotides are TGTGCCAGTAGTTATGCAGAGGTCCCTAATGGCTACACCTTC. Protein: CASSYAEVPNGYTF.

V gene TRBV10-3 combines with J gene TRBJ1-1; D is uncertain. There are 13 residues in the CDR3. Germline lookup yields CDR1 ENHRY and CDR2 SYGVKD. V dropped 0 bases and J dropped 2 bases, with 4 bases sitting between them. The CDR3 loop is CAISESSNTEAFF. Here the CDR3 DNA reads TGTGCCATCAGTGAGTCTTCTAACACTGAAGCTTTCTTT.

The chain recombines TRBV27 with TRBJ1-5; TRBD1 might be the D (6 bases). Trimming stripped 0 bases from V and 6 bases from J, with 12 bases between. Germline CDR1 and CDR2: MNHEY and SMNVEV (reference sequence). The CDR3 covers 15 residues. The CDR3 spells CASSLSTGGTQPQHF. In nucleotides, the CDR3 is TGTGCCAGCAGTTTATCGACGGGGGGCACTCAGCCCCAGCATTTT.

The chain is built from TRBV27 and TRBJ1-2; D gene ambiguous. This CDR3 spans 13 amino acids. CDR1 is MNHEY, CDR2 SMNVEV, per germline (reference sequence). V lost 5 bases and J 7 bases, leaving 14 bases between the germline ends. CDR3 amino acids: CASSPPPYTGYTF. The DNA for the CDR3 is TGTGCCAGCAGTCCGCCCCCCTATACTGGCTACACCTTC.